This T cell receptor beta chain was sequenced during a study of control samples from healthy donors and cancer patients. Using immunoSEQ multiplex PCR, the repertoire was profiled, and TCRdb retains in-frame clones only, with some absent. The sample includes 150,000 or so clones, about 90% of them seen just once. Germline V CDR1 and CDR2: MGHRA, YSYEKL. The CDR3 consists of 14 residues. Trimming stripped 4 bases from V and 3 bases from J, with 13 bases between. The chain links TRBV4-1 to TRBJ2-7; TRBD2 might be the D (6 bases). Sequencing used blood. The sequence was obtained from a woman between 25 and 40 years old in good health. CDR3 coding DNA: TGCGCCAGCAGCCCCCCCGGGAGTGGCTACGAGCAGTACTTC. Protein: CASSPPGSGYEQYF.